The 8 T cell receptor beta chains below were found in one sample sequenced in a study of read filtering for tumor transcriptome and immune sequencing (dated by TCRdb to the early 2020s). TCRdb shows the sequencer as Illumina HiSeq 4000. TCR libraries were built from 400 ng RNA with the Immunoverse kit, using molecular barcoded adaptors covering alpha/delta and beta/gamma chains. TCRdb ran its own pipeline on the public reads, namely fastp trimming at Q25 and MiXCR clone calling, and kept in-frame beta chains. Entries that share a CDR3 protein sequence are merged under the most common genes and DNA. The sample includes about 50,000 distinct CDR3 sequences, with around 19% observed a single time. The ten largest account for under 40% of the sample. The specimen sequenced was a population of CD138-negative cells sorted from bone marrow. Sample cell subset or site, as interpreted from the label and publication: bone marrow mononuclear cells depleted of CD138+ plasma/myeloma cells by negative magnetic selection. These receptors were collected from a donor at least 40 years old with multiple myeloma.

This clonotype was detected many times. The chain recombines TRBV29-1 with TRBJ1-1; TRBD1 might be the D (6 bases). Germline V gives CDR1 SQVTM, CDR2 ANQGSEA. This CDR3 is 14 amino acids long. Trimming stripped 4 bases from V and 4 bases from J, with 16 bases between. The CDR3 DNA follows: TGCAGCGTTGGACAGGTTATTGGGGGCACTGAAGCTTTCTTT. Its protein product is CSVGQVIGGTEAFF.

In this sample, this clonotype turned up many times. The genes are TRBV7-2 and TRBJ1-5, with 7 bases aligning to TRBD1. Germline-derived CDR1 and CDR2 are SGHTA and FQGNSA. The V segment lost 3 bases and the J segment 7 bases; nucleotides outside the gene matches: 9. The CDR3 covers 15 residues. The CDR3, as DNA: TGTGCCAGCAGCTTCCGACAGGGCCAAGGGCAGCCCCAGCATTTT. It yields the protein CASSFRQGQGQPQHF.

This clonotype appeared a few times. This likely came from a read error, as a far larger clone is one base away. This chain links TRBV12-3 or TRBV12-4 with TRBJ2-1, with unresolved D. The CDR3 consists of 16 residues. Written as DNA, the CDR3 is TGTGCCAGCAGTTTTTTCACGGAACGGCGTTACAATAAGCAGTTCTTC. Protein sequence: CASSFFTERRYNKQFF.

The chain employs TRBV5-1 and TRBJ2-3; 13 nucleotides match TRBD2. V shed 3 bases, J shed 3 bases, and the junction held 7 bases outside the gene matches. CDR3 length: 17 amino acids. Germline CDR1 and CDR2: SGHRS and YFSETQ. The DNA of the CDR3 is TGCGCCAGCAGCTGGGCCGGGACTAGCGGGATAACAGATACGCAGTATTTT. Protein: CASSWAGTSGITDTQYF.

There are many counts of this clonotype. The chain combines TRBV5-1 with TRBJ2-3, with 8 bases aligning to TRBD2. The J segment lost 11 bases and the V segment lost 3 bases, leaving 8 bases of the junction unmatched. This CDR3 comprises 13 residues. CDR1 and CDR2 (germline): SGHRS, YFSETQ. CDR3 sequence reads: CASSYPTREVQYF. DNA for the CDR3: TGCGCCAGCAGCTATCCAACGCGGGAGGTGCAGTATTTT.

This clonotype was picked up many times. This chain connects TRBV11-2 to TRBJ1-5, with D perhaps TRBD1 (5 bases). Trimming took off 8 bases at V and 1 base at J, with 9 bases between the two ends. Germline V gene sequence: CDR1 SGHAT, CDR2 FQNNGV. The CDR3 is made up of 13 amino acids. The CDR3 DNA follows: TGTGCCAGCCCAGGACACAGCAATCAGCCCCAGCATTTT. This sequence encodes CASPGHSNQPQHF.

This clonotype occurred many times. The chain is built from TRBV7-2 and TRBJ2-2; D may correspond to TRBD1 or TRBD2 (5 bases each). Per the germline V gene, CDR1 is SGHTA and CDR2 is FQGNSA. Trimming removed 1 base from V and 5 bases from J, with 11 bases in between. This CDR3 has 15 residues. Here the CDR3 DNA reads TGTGCCAGCAGCTTAGTCCTAGCAGGGACCGGGGAGCTGTTTTTT. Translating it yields CASSLVLAGTGELFF.

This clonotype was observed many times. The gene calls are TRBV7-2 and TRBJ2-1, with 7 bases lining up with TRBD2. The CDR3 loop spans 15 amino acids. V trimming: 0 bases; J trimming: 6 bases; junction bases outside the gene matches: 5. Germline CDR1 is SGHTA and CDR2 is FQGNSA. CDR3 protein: CASSLAGGLINEQFF. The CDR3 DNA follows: TGTGCCAGCAGCTTAGCGGGAGGGCTAATCAATGAGCAGTTCTTC.